This is a list of T cell receptor beta chains from one sample in a study of Ad26.COV2.S vaccination and SARS-CoV-2 variants. The repertoire was sequenced with immunoSEQ multiplex PCR; TCRdb's copy has only in-frame clones and lacks some. The sample holds some 460,000 clones, roughly nine tenths seen once. Sequenced material: peripheral blood, taken in a trial of Ad26.COV2.S vaccine versus placebo. Every receptor here comes from a person between 18 and 60 years old who received the Ad26.COV2.S COVID-19 vaccine or a placebo. Both conserved end residues are trimmed from each CDR3. Each record gives: V gene, CDR3 protein.

TRBV30,AWSRKTGLTTDTQY
TRBV12-3/TRBV12-4,ASSFLVTYGYT
TRBV9,ASSVSGTGGNGYT
TRBV25-1,ASTPQGAFSTEAF
TRBV7-9,ASSERGTAVKETQY
TRBV5-6,ASSLTGGGLREKLF
TRBV5-6,ASSPATGGTDTQY
TRBV19,ASSIANEKLF
TRBV24-1,ATSDFLAGVYEQF
TRBV5-8,ASSLGPGQGEEQY
TRBV12-3/TRBV12-4,ASSVQSSYEQY
TRBV3-1/TRBV3-2,ASTLRLPAAGFIYEQY
TRBV29-1,SVEVLAGLTDTQY
TRBV5-1,ASRLAGGNEQF
TRBV28,ASSSTGVGNTIY
TRBV18,ASSPESWQSPYGYT
TRBV18,ASSQTRDRGPTGNTIY
TRBV7-9,ASSLEGSGANVLT
TRBV10-3,AISTGTGGEGSGNTIY
TRBV28,ASSSRHTGELF
TRBV20-1,SASIVHSNQPQH
TRBV5-1,ASRTGGDSPLH
TRBV7-3,ASSRGGDTEAF
TRBV25-1,ASSIRVGSSYNEQF
TRBV30,AWSLGQGGQETQY
TRBV27,ASSVDRVIGANVLT
TRBV5-4,ASSPDRHYGYT
TRBV4-1,ASSQKPIGNYGYT
TRBV10-3,AISETASGYEQY
TRBV29-1,SVGGQVNEKLF
TRBV18,ASSPGTGASTGGPADTQY
TRBV27,ASSSRFWGSYEQY
TRBV11-2,ASSGERGGYNEQF
TRBV28,ASSSPQETQH
TRBV6-5,ASSYGTPLANEKLF